The entry below describes one TCR beta chain. Beta-chain TCR CDR3 regions were amplified from RNA transcripts. The first-round RT-PCR employed HTBI primers together with the Qiagen OneStep RT-PCR kit. A multiplex PCR was then performed as the second round. TCRdb used MiXCR to reprocess the multiplex PCR reads, holding one entry per CDR3 protein. In the table there are about 640,000 distinct CDR3 sequences, more than 40% of which are singletons. These data originate in a study of Graves' ophthalmopathy and Graves' hyperthyroidism. Study-level information: Blood was drawn at initial diagnosis, before any treatment.

Among the exclusions were patients with other autoimmune diseases, uncontrolled infections, pregnancy or lactation. The sequencing sample was made of peripheral blood. This sequence originates from an adult man with Graves' ophthalmopathy.

The CDR3 loop is CASSDSLPGQGNSPLHF. DNA of the CDR3: TGTGCCAGCAGTGACTCTCTCCCGGGACAGGGAAATTCACCCCTCCACTTT. This chain joins TRBV12-3 or TRBV12-4 and TRBJ1-6, with 9 bases aligning to TRBD1. V shed 5 bases, J shed 7 bases, and the junction held 12 bases outside the gene matches. CDR3 length equals 17 residues.